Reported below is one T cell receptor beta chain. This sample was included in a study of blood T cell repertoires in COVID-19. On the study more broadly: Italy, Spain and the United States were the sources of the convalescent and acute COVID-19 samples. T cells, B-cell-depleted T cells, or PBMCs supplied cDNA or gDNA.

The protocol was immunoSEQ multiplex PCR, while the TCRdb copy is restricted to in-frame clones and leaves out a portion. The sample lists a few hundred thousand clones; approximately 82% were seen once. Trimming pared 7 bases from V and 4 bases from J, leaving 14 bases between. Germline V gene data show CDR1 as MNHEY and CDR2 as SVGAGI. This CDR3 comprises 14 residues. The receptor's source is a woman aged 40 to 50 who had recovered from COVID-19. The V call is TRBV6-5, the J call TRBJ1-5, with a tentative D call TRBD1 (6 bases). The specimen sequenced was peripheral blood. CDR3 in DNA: TGTGCCAGCAACGACCTTACAGGGAATCAGCCCCAGCATTTT. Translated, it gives CASNDLTGNQPQHF.